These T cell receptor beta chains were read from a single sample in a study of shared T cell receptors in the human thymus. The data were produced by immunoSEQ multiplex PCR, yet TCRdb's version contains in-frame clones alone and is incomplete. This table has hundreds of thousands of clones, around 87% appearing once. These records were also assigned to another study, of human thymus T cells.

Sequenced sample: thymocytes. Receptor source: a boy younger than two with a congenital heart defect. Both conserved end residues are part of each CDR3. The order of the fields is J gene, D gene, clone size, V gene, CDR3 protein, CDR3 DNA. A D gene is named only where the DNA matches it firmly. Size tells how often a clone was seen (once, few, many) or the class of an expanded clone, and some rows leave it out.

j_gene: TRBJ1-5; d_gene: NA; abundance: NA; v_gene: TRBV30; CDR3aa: CAWSLGSQPQHF; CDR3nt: TGTGCCTGGAGTTTGGGCAGCCAGCCCCAGCATTTT
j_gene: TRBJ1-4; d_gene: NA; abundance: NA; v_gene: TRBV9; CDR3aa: CASAGEGEKLFF; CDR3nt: TGTGCCAGCGCGGGGGAAGGCGAAAAACTGTTTTTT
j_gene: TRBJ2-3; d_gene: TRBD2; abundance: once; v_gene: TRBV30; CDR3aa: CAGRSLAGGYTDTQYF; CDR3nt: TGTGCCGGACGATCCCTAGCGGGGGGATACACAGATACGCAGTATTTT
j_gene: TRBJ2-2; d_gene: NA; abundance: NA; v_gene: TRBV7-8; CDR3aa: CASSLARWPLTGELFF; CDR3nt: TGTGCCAGCAGCTTAGCACGATGGCCTTTAACCGGGGAGCTGTTTTTT
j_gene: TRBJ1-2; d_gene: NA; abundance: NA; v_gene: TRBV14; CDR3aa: CASSQVIQGEVYGYTF; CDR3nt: TGTGCCAGCAGCCAAGTGATACAGGGAGAGGTCTATGGCTACACCTTC
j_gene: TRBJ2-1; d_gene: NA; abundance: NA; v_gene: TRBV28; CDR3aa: CASGEREDYNEQFF; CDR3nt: TGTGCCAGCGGGGAGAGGGAGGATTACAATGAGCAGTTCTTC
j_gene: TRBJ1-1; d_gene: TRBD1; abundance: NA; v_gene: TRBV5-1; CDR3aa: CASSLSGPTGMGRAFF; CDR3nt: TGCGCCAGCAGCTTGAGCGGGCCGACAGGGATGGGGCGAGCTTTCTTT
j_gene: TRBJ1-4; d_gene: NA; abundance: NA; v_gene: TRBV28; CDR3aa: CASQGGWGEGVPGRNEKLFF; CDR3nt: TGTGCCAGCCAGGGAGGTTGGGGGGAGGGGGTCCCTGGCCGAAATGAAAAACTGTTTTTT
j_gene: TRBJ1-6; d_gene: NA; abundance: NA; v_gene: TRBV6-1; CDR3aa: CASSFRLPPLHF; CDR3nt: TGTGCCAGCAGTTTCCGGTTACCACCCCTCCACTTT
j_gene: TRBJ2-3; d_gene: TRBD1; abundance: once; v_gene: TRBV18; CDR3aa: CASSLTGVEDTQYF; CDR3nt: TGTGCCAGCTCACTAACAGGGGTGGAAGATACGCAGTATTTT
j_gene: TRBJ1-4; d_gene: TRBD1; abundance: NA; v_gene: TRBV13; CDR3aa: CASRDTGGATNEKLFF; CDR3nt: TGTGCCAGCAGAGACACAGGGGGCGCAACTAATGAAAAACTGTTTTTT
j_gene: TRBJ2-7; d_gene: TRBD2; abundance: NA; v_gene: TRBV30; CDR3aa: CAWSVAGGFSYEQYF; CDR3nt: TGTGCCTGGAGTGTGGCGGGAGGGTTCTCCTACGAGCAGTACTTC
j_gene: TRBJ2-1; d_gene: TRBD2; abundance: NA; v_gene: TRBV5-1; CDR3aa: CASSLVAPTIPSRTSHEQFF; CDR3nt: TGCGCCAGCAGCTTGGTTGCCCCAACCATTCCTTCGAGGACTAGTCATGAGCAGTTCTTC
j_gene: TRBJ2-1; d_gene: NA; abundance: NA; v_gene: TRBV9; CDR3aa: CASSVAGGNAYYNEQFF; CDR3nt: TGTGCCAGCAGCGTAGCGGGCGGGAATGCATACTACAATGAGCAGTTCTTC
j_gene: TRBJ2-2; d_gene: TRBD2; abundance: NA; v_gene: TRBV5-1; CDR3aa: CASSVTSLTSGGFAGELFF; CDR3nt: TGCGCCAGCAGCGTGACATCGCTGACTAGCGGGGGGTTTGCCGGGGAGCTGTTTTTT
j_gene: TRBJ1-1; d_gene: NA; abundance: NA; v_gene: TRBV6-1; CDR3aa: CASRVRVTEAFF; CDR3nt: TGTGCCAGCAGGGTACGGGTTACTGAAGCTTTCTTT
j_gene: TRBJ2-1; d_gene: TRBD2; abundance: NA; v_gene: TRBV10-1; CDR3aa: CASSLAGGQGNEQFF; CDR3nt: TGCGCCAGCAGTCTAGCGGGAGGCCAGGGCAATGAGCAGTTCTTC
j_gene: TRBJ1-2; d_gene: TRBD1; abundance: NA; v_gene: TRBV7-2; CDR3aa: CASSLGTGDNYGYTF; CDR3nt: TGTGCCAGCAGCTTAGGGACAGGGGATAACTATGGCTACACCTTC
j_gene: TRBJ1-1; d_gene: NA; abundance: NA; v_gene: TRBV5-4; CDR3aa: CASSLWGDTEAFF; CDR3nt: TGTGCCAGCTCCCTGTGGGGGGACACTGAAGCTTTCTTT
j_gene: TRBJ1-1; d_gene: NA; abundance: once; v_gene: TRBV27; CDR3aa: CASTPAPGDTEAFF; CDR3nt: TGTGCCAGCACTCCCGCTCCTGGAGACACTGAAGCTTTCTTT
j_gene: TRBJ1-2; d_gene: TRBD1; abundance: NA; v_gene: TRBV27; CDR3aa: CASSLSNGRGYYGYTF; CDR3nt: TGTGCCAGCAGTTTATCGAACGGCAGGGGGTACTATGGCTACACCTTC
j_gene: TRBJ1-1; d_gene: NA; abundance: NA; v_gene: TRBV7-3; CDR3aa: CASSLFPLNTEAFF; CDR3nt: TGTGCCAGCAGCTTATTTCCGTTGAACACTGAAGCTTTCTTT
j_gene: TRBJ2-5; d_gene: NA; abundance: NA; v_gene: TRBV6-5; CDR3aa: CASSRRAGEAQYF; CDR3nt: TGTGCCAGCAGTCGAAGGGCCGGGGAGGCCCAGTACTTC
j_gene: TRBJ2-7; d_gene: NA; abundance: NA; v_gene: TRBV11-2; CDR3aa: CASSLDRDNYEQYF; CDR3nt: TGTGCCAGCAGCTTAGACCGGGACAACTACGAGCAGTACTTC
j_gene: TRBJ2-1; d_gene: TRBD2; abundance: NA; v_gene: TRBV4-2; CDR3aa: CASSQDALAGVGEQFF; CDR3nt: TGTGCCAGCAGCCAAGATGCCCTAGCGGGCGTCGGGGAGCAGTTCTTC
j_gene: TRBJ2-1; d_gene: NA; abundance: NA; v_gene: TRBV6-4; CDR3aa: CASSDSMGPYNEQFF; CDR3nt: TGTGCCAGCAGTGACTCGATGGGCCCCTACAATGAGCAGTTCTTC
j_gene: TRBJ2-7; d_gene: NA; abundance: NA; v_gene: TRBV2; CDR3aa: CASTVRGVNEQYF; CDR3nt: TGTGCCAGCACAGTCAGGGGGGTCAACGAGCAGTACTTC
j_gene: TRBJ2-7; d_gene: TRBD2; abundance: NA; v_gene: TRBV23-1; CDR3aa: CASSTGGSGEQYF; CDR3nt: TGCGCCAGCAGCACCGGGGGGTCGGGCGAGCAGTACTTC
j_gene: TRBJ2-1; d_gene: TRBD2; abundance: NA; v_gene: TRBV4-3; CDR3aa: CASSQEEQREGDDEQFF; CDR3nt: TGCGCCAGCAGCCAAGAGGAACAGCGGGAGGGGGATGATGAGCAGTTCTTC
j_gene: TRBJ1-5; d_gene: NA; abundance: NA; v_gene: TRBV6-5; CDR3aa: CASRSDSDQPQHF; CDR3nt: TGTGCCAGCAGATCGGACAGCGATCAGCCCCAGCATTTT
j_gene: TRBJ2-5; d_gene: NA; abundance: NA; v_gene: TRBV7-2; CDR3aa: CASSFLAQETQYF; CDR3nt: TGTGCCAGCAGCTTTCTAGCCCAAGAGACCCAGTACTTC
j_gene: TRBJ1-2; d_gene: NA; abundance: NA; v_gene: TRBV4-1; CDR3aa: CASSQEVEDTYGYTF; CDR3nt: TGCGCCAGCAGCCAAGAAGTGGAGGATACCTATGGCTACACCTTC
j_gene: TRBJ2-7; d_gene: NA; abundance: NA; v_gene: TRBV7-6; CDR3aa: CASSLNRTQPTYEQYF; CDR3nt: TGTGCCAGCAGCTTAAACAGGACACAACCTACCTACGAGCAGTACTTC
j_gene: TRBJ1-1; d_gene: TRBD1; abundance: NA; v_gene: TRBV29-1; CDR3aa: CSAGQGDDTEAFF; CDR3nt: TGCAGCGCTGGACAGGGGGATGATACTGAAGCTTTCTTT
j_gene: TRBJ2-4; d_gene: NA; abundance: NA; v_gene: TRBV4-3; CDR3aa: CASSHKLGGLAKNIQYF; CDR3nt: TGCGCCAGCAGCCACAAGTTGGGGGGGCTAGCCAAAAACATTCAGTACTTC
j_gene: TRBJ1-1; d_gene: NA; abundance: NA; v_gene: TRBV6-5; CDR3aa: CASSYRPGDWTEAFF; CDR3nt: TGTGCCAGCAGTTACAGGCCGGGGGATTGGACTGAAGCTTTCTTT
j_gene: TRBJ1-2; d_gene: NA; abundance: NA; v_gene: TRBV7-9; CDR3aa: CASKREGVQANYGYTF; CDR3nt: TGTGCCAGCAAGAGGGAGGGGGTTCAAGCTAACTATGGCTACACCTTC